The 13 T cell receptor beta chains given below trace back to one sample, sequenced in a study of blood T cell repertoires in COVID-19. The protocol was immunoSEQ multiplex PCR, while the TCRdb copy is restricted to in-frame clones and leaves out a portion. Altogether fewer than 400,000 clones are present, approximately 89% being singletons, with the ten largest covering less than 2%. Sample: peripheral blood. The origin of the receptors is a woman between 25 and 40 years old with COVID-19, enrolled during active disease.

This clone came up a few times. The gene calls are TRBV5-1 and TRBJ1-4; 10 positions match TRBD1. Trimming cost V 4 bases and J 7 bases; bases outside gene matches: 7. Germline assignment: CDR1 SGHRS and CDR2 YFSETQ. The length of the CDR3 is 15 residues. The CDR3 region is CASSDRGRIGEKLFF. The DNA for the CDR3 is TGCGCCAGCAGCGACAGGGGGCGCATCGGTGAAAAACTGTTTTTT.

This chain uses TRBV6-5 with TRBJ1-1; 8 nucleotides match TRBD1. Germline CDR1 MNHEY, CDR2 SVGAGI. The CDR3 has 13 amino acids. The ends lost 10 bases at V and 2 bases at J; junction bases unmatched: 6. As DNA, the CDR3 is TGTGCCACTAAGGACAGGGACAACACTGAAGCTTTCTTT. This gives the protein CATKDRDNTEAFF.

The V gene is TRBV9, the J gene TRBJ2-2; a weak D match, TRBD2 (7 bases). V was shortened by 3 bases and J by 4 bases, with 13 bases between the two germline ends. This CDR3 has 15 residues. The germline V gene has CDR1 SGDLS and CDR2 YYNGEE. Here the CDR3 reads CASSAGGLLTGELFF. The CDR3 coding sequence is TGTGCCAGCAGCGCGGGGGGCCTTCTCACCGGGGAGCTGTTTTTT.

The chain links TRBV30 to TRBJ1-1; tentative D call: TRBD1 (6 bases). Germline V gene sequence: CDR1 GTSNPN, CDR2 SVGIG (reference sequence). CDR3 size: 18 residues. Trimming pared 2 bases from V and 4 bases from J, leaving 26 bases between. In nucleotides, the CDR3 is TGTGCCTGGAGTACCTCCCCCGGGACATTCGGGATATCCACTGAAGCTTTCTTT. Its protein is CAWSTSPGTFGISTEAFF.

The V call is TRBV14, the J call TRBJ1-2; 8 bases are a match to TRBD1. Germline V lookup: CDR1 SGHDN, CDR2 FVKESK. V was clipped by 5 bases and J by 4 bases; unmatched bases: 6. CDR3 size: 14 residues. CDR3 amino acids: CASSKDRASYGYTF. Here the CDR3 DNA reads TGTGCCAGCAGCAAGGACAGGGCCAGCTATGGCTACACCTTC.

The chain combines TRBV19 with TRBJ2-1; 7 nucleotides agree with TRBD2. The germline CDR1 and CDR2 sequences are LNHDA and SQIVND (reference sequence). The CDR3 has 15 residues. J lost 6 bases, V lost 3 bases, and 8 bases had no gene match. The CDR3 nucleotides read TGTGCCAGTAGTATGGGGGGAATAGCGGGCAATGAGCAGTTCTTC. It specifies CASSMGGIAGNEQFF.

This clone was seen only once. The J gene is TRBJ1-1, the V gene TRBV7-8, with 8 bases aligning to TRBD1. The CDR3 has 15 residues. V trimming: 5 bases; J trimming: 6 bases; junction bases outside the gene matches: 11. Germline-derived CDR1 and CDR2 are SGHVS and FQNEAQ. The CDR3: CASSLNRGDGAEAFF. CDR3 in DNA: TGTGCCAGCAGCCTCAACAGGGGGGATGGCGCTGAAGCTTTCTTT.

The gene calls are TRBV19 and TRBJ1-1; 7 positions match TRBD1. The CDR3 sequence is 14 residues long. Germline CDR1 LNHDA, CDR2 SQIVND (reference sequence). V was pared by 7 bases and J by 5 bases, with 10 bases of the junction left unmatched. CDR3 nucleotide sequence: TGTGCCAGTATCCACAGGGGTGGCGGGACTGAAGCTTTCTTT. It translates to CASIHRGGGTEAFF.

V is TRBV6-6 and J is TRBJ1-2; TRBD1 is a possible D gene (5 bases). Trimming removed 2 bases at V and 5 bases at J, with 12 bases between. There are 14 residues in the CDR3. Germline-derived CDR1 and CDR2 are MNHNY and SVGAGI (reference sequence). DNA of the CDR3: TGTGCCAGCAGTTACGGGACCGCGGGATATGGCTACACCTTC. Translated: CASSYGTAGYGYTF.

J is TRBJ1-2 and V is TRBV6-6; D not resolved. This CDR3 has 12 amino acids. Trimming left V 4 bases short and J 4 bases short, with 7 bases between. The germline V gene has CDR1 MNHNY and CDR2 SVGAGI (reference sequence). CDR3 loop: CASSSGLYGYTF. The CDR3 nucleotides read TGTGCCAGCAGTTCAGGACTCTATGGCTACACCTTC.

The CDR3: CASSSTGGGTEAFF. In nucleotides, the CDR3 is TGTGCCAGCAGTTCTACAGGGGGAGGGACTGAAGCTTTCTTT. The chain has TRBV25-1 and TRBJ1-1, with TRBD1 matching 8 bases. CDR1 is MGHDK, CDR2 SYGVNS, per germline. Trimming at V came to 5 bases and at J to 5 bases, leaving 7 bases not matched to a gene. This CDR3 comprises 14 residues.

This rearrangement joins TRBV4-1 to TRBJ1-2; D is perhaps TRBD1 (5 bases). Germline-derived CDR1 and CDR2 are MGHRA and YSYEKL. Deletions cut 1 base from V and 8 bases from J, with 14 bases between. The CDR3 is made up of 14 amino acids. The CDR3 loop is CASSQGTGVAGYTF. As DNA, the CDR3 is TGCGCCAGCAGCCAAGGGACGGGGGTCGCGGGCTACACCTTC.

This clone is a singleton in its sample. The J gene is TRBJ2-1, the V gene TRBV27; 9 nucleotides agree with TRBD2. Germline CDR1 MNHEY, CDR2 SMNVEV (reference sequence). Trimming took 2 bases from V and 14 from J; bases not matched to a gene: 4. This CDR3 has 12 residues. The CDR3 region is CASSLGRGGKFF. The CDR3 DNA sequence: TGTGCCAGCAGTTTAGGGCGGGGGGGGAAGTTCTTC.